Listed here is a single T cell receptor (beta chain). This entry comes from a study of blood T cell repertoires in COVID-19. About the research overall: T cells, B-cell-depleted T cells, or PBMCs supplied cDNA or gDNA.

Original processing notes: Nucleated cell counts were estimated from reference gene primer amplification. Produced via immunoSEQ multiplex PCR; TCRdb's table is partial and in-frame only. The V and J calls and clone size come from that table; D and trimming were worked out from the DNA. The table has some 150,000 clones, about 80% seen once; the top ten hold approximately 4.6%. V trimming: 6 bases; J trimming: 4 bases; junction bases outside the gene matches: 14. Germline V gives CDR1 SGHAT, CDR2 FQNNGV. This CDR3 is built from 17 residues. The sample consisted of peripheral blood. The TCR originated in a human donor in a cohort sampled during active COVID-19. The rearrangement links TRBV11-2 to TRBJ2-3; 9 bases line up with TRBD1. The chain's CDR3 is CASRSIGQGKDPDTQYF. The CDR3 nucleotides read TGTGCCAGCAGGTCGATAGGACAGGGGAAAGACCCAGATACGCAGTATTTT.